The clone carrying this TCR beta chain appeared a few times. Its antigen is not identified. The CDR3 contains 18 residues. V lost 1 base to trimming and J lost 0 bases; unmatched junction nucleotides: 4. CDR1 is KGHSH, CDR2 LQKENI, per germline. As every portion of the isolated RNA was reverse transcribed, the sequencing read expressed TCRB transcripts. Mean read depth for naive, central memory and regulatory T cell samples was around 3.8 million reads. The method was immunoSEQ multiplex PCR; TCRdb's version includes in-frame clones alone and lacks a portion of them. Among under 900,000 clones listed, roughly 15% were seen once. The data stem from a study of beta chain features in type 1 diabetes. Study summary: Analysis included more than 90 million sorted cells drawn from all samples. The study's findings and limits: Insertion counts at VDJ junctions were lower in type 1 diabetes patients, who also showed more deletions there.

CD45RO/CCR7/CD25/CD127/CD95/CD27 separated CD4+ naive, central memory, regulatory and stem cell-like memory cells by sorting. The receptor was derived from a woman younger than 30 in good health. The V call is TRBV18, the J call TRBJ2-2; 11 nucleotides line up with TRBD2. Sequenced sample: naive CD4+ T cells from blood. This CDR3 reads CASSPRGTSGTNTGELFF. CDR3 nucleotide sequence: TGTGCCAGCTCACCACGAGGGACTAGCGGAACGAACACCGGGGAGCTGTTTTTT.